Below are 30 T cell receptor beta chains sequenced from a single sample in a study of blood T cell repertoires in COVID-19. Only in-frame clones appear in the TCRdb table, and some are missing; sequencing was by immunoSEQ multiplex PCR. Here the sample spans roughly 80,000 clones, about four fifths being singletons. The sequencing input was peripheral blood. The receptors shown here come from a human donor in a cohort sampled during active COVID-19.

The chain employs TRBV5-1 and TRBJ2-7; the D gene is possibly TRBD2 (7 bases). The CDR3 totals 15 residues. The germline CDR1 and CDR2 sequences are SGHRS and YFSETQ. V shed 3 bases and J shed 4 bases, with 17 bases lying between them. The DNA for the CDR3 is TGCGCCAGCAGCTGGGAGGGGGACACCTCTTACGAGCAGTACTTC. Protein: CASSWEGDTSYEQYF.

The CDR3 here is CASSLVVGGPNEQFF. For the CDR3, the DNA is TGCGCCAGCAGCTTGGTGGTGGGGGGGCCCAATGAGCAGTTCTTC. V usage is TRBV5-1 and J usage is TRBJ2-1; a possible D gene is TRBD2 (7 bases). Trimming left V 0 bases short and J 6 bases short, with 13 bases between. CDR3 length equals 15 residues. The V gene's germline CDR1 is SGHRS and CDR2 YFSETQ.

This clone is a singleton in its sample. The CDR3 DNA sequence: TGTGCCAGCAGCCCCGGGACAGGGAGGACTGAAGCTTTCTTT. This encodes CASSPGTGRTEAFF. The chain joins TRBV7-9 to TRBJ1-1; TRBD1 agrees at 9 bases. The CDR3 has 14 residues. The germline CDR1 and CDR2 sequences are SEHNR and FQNEAQ (reference sequence). The V segment lost 5 bases and the J segment 5 bases; nucleotides outside the gene matches: 6.

The chain uses TRBV11-2 and TRBJ1-3; D ambiguous. This CDR3 is built from 11 residues. The germline gives CDR1 SGHAT, CDR2 FQNNGV. Trimming took 6 bases from V and 4 from J, leaving 4 bases between them. CDR3 sequence reads: CASRQGNTIYF. DNA for the CDR3: TGTGCCAGCAGGCAGGGAAACACCATATATTTT.

Note on this clone: Other nucleotide sequences in the sample specify the same CDR3. This chain uses TRBV5-1 with TRBJ2-2; 7 bases match TRBD1. Germline CDR1 and CDR2: SGHRS and YFSETQ. Trimming cost V 2 bases and J 2 bases; bases outside gene matches: 0. The CDR3 runs 14 residues. CDR3 loop: CASSLGGNTGELFF. The CDR3 DNA reads TGCGCCAGCAGCTTAGGGGGCAACACCGGGGAGCTGTTTTTT.

The V gene is TRBV19, the J gene TRBJ1-2; D might be TRBD1 (6 bases). Germline V gene sequence: CDR1 LNHDA, CDR2 SQIVND (reference sequence). The CDR3 is 15 residues long. The V gene lost 5 bases and the J gene lost 3 bases, with 16 bases spanning the gap. The CDR3 DNA is TGTGCCAGTAGTGCCGAGACAGGAGCCTACTATGGCTACACCTTC. This sequence encodes CASSAETGAYYGYTF.

This clone appeared a single time. The chain couples TRBV11-2 to TRBJ2-1, with 8 bases identical to TRBD2. CDR1 is SGHAT and CDR2 is FQNNGV in the germline V gene. The CDR3 loop spans 16 amino acids. Trimming at V came to 2 bases and at J to 6 bases, leaving 9 bases not matched to a gene. CDR3 bases: TGTGCCAGCAGCTTAATCGCGGGAGGCTCTCCCAATGAGCAGTTCTTC. It encodes CASSLIAGGSPNEQFF.

V gene TRBV7-2 combines with J gene TRBJ1-2; the match to TRBD1 covers 11 bases. The ends lost 6 bases at V and 4 bases at J; junction bases unmatched: 7. Germline V gives CDR1 SGHTA, CDR2 FQGNSA. The CDR3 covers 15 residues. The DNA of the CDR3 is TGTGCCAGCAGGCACCGGACAGGGGGCTTCTATGGCTACACCTTC. It is translated as CASRHRTGGFYGYTF.

This chain joins TRBV6-6 and TRBJ2-1, with 8 bases aligning to TRBD1. The V gene end was trimmed by 5 bases and the J gene end by 3 bases; junction bases not matched to a gene: 3. CDR1 is MNHNY, CDR2 SVGAGI, per germline (reference sequence). CDR3 length: 14 amino acids. CDR3 DNA: TGTGCCAGCAGTCAGGACAGGGACTACAATGAGCAGTTCTTC. It is translated as CASSQDRDYNEQFF.

The CDR3 DNA is TGTGCCACCAGCACTAGGGGGACGTATAGCAATCAGCCCCAGCATTTT. It codes for CATSTRGTYSNQPQHF. This sequence joins TRBV15 and TRBJ1-5, with D possibly TRBD1 on 6 matching bases. V lost 4 bases, J lost 0 bases, and 13 bases lay in between. Germline V lookup: CDR1 LNHNV, CDR2 YYDKDF (reference sequence). This CDR3 has 16 residues. Drawing the rest from reference TRBV15 and TRBJ1-5, the complete variable domain is DAMVIQNPRYQVTQFGKPVTLSCSQTLNHNVMYWYQQKSSQAPKLLFHYYDKDFNNEADTPDNFQSRRPNTSFCFLDIRSPGLGDTAMYLCATSTRGTYSNQPQHFGDGTRLSIL.

The V and J genes are TRBV10-3 and TRBJ1-5; 10 nucleotides align to TRBD1. Trimming took 4 bases from V and 6 from J; bases not matched to a gene: 6. This CDR3 has 15 amino acids. CDR1 and CDR2 from the germline V gene are ENHRY and SYGVKD. CDR3 residues: CAISGEDRGSQPQHF. In nucleotides, the CDR3 is TGTGCCATCAGTGGAGAGGACAGGGGGAGTCAGCCCCAGCATTTT.

V usage is TRBV7-3 and J usage is TRBJ2-1; the D is unclear. The CDR3 runs to 15 residues. V shed 0 bases and J shed 2 bases, with 8 bases lying between them. Germline V gene sequence: CDR1 SGHTA, CDR2 FQGTGA. The CDR3 reads CASSLTRATYNEQFF. CDR3 DNA sequence: TGTGCCAGCAGCTTAACGAGAGCGACCTACAATGAGCAGTTCTTC.

This chain joins TRBV12-3 or TRBV12-4 and TRBJ1-2; 8 nucleotides align to TRBD1. The CDR3 has 13 residues. Trimming cost V 5 bases and J 7 bases; bases outside gene matches: 6. CDR3: CASSTGGAGGYTF. The CDR3 nucleotides are TGTGCCAGCAGTACAGGGGGGGCGGGTGGCTACACCTTC.

This chain uses TRBV2 with TRBJ1-2; TRBD1 might be the D (5 bases). The CDR3 runs 17 residues. The germline V gene has CDR1 SNHLY and CDR2 FYNNEI. V gave up 5 bases and J gave up 2 bases, with 21 bases separating them. In nucleotides, the CDR3 is TGTGCCAGCAGTCCCAATCTAGGGCGGGGGACGAACTATGGCTACACCTTC. Translating it yields CASSPNLGRGTNYGYTF.

The chain recombines TRBV6-6 with TRBJ2-7; 9 bases fit TRBD1. Unmatched junction bases numbered 7, after V lost 10 bases and J lost 0 bases. The CDR3 extends over 14 amino acids. Germline CDR1 reads MNHNY; CDR2 reads SVGAGI (reference sequence). The CDR3 sequence is CATSPGQGSYEQYF. DNA for the CDR3: TGTGCCACGTCCCCGGGACAGGGCTCCTACGAGCAGTACTTC.

This clone was detected a few times. The V and J genes are TRBV5-1 and TRBJ1-5; no clear D gene. Trimming shortened V by 4 bases and J by 5 bases, and 13 bases separated the two germline ends. Germline values: CDR1 SGHRS, CDR2 YFSETQ. This CDR3 has 14 amino acids. The CDR3 region is CASSPDGSDQPQHF. The CDR3 DNA follows: TGCGCCAGCAGCCCGGACGGGAGCGATCAGCCCCAGCATTTT.

The CDR3 DNA sequence: TGTGCCAGCAGCTTTGGGACAGGTGACACCGGGGAGCTGTTTTTT. Its translation is CASSFGTGDTGELFF. V gene TRBV11-1 combines with J gene TRBJ2-2; TRBD1 matches at 8 bases. Germline V gene data show CDR1 as SGHAT and CDR2 as FQDESV (reference sequence). V lost 3 bases, J lost 3 bases, and 3 bases stayed unmatched. This CDR3 has 15 residues.

The chain employs TRBV5-1 and TRBJ1-1; the D is unclear. Per germline, CDR1 SGHRS and CDR2 YFSETQ. Trimming stripped 0 bases from V and 3 bases from J, with 6 bases between. CDR3 size: 13 residues. CDR3 DNA sequence: TGCGCCAGCAGCTTGGGGAGGGACACTGAAGCTTTCTTT. Amino acids: CASSLGRDTEAFF.

The genes are TRBV7-2 and TRBJ2-1; D gene ambiguous. The CDR3 sequence is 17 residues long. Trimming pared 1 base from V and 1 base from J, leaving 14 bases between. Germline V lookup: CDR1 SGHTA, CDR2 FQGNSA. CDR3 nucleotide sequence: TGTGCCAGCAGCTTAGTAGGCCCTAGAAGTTCCTACAATGAGCAGTTCTTC. Amino acid sequence: CASSLVGPRSSYNEQFF.

This chain links TRBV11-3 with TRBJ2-1; 10 bases agree with TRBD2. This CDR3 is 16 amino acids long. V shed 2 bases, J shed 5 bases, and the junction held 6 bases outside the gene matches. CDR1 is SGHNT and CDR2 is YENEEA in the germline V gene. CDR3 sequence: CASSLRGLAGDNEQFF. The DNA of the CDR3 is TGTGCCAGCAGCTTACGAGGGCTAGCGGGAGACAATGAGCAGTTCTTC.

In regard to this clone: The junction departs from the called germline gene at one end, perhaps through a read error. This rearrangement joins TRBV5-1 to TRBJ2-3; TRBD2 matches 8 bases. The germline CDR1 and CDR2 sequences are SGHRS and YFSETQ. CDR3 length: 16 amino acids. The CDR3 sequence: CASSPQTSASTNTQYF. As DNA, the CDR3 is TGCGCCAGCAGCCCTCAGACTAGCGCCTCCACAAATACGCAGTATTTT.

This clone appeared once. The chain is built from TRBV2 and TRBJ1-3; no firm D call. The germline CDR1 and CDR2 sequences are SNHLY and FYNNEI. This CDR3 spans 13 amino acids. Trimming removed 6 bases at V and 0 bases at J, with 6 bases between. As DNA, the CDR3 is TGTGCCAGCAGGGGAGACTCTGGAAACACCATATATTTT. Translating it yields CASRGDSGNTIYF.

Only one count was recorded for this clone. The rearrangement joins TRBV28 to TRBJ1-5; 7 bases map to TRBD1. Germline CDR1 reads MDHEN; CDR2 reads SYDVKM. The trim removed 6 bases at V and 4 bases at J, leaving 6 bases unmatched. This CDR3 region has 14 residues. The CDR3 DNA sequence: TGTGCCAGCAGAGGGGGGACAGAGAATCAGCCCCAGCATTTT. It encodes CASRGGTENQPQHF.

The chain recombines TRBV18 with TRBJ2-1; D is possibly TRBD2 (6 bases). This CDR3 region has 16 residues. Trimming cost V 3 bases and J 4 bases, with 16 bases left between them. Germline CDR1 and CDR2: KGHSH and LQKENI. The CDR3 is CASSPTSGVSYNEQFF. CDR3 DNA sequence: TGTGCCAGCTCACCTACCTCGGGAGTGTCGTACAATGAGCAGTTCTTC.

The chain recombines TRBV6-6 with TRBJ1-2; maybe TRBD1 (5 bases). The germline V and J ends were trimmed by 2 bases and 5 bases, with 9 bases remaining between them. The CDR3 extends over 13 amino acids. CDR1 and CDR2 (germline): MNHNY, SVGAGI (reference sequence). The CDR3 sequence is CASSYGREYGYTF. CDR3 nucleotide sequence: TGTGCCAGCAGTTACGGCAGGGAATATGGCTACACCTTC.

The rearrangement joins TRBV5-5 to TRBJ2-1, with D tentatively TRBD2 (5 bases). CDR3 length: 16 residues. Trimming stripped 3 bases from V and 3 bases from J, with 16 bases between. Per germline, CDR1 SGHKS and CDR2 YYEKEE (reference sequence). The CDR3 region has the DNA TGTGCCAGCAGCTCCCTCAGCGGCTCTAGCTACAATGAGCAGTTCTTC. It specifies CASSSLSGSSYNEQFF.

The chain links TRBV28 to TRBJ2-3; D not resolved. Trimming removed 6 bases from V and 1 base from J, with 11 bases in between. Germline V gene data show CDR1 as MDHEN and CDR2 as SYDVKM. The CDR3 totals 14 residues. The CDR3 DNA reads as TGTGCCAGCAGCCTCAGACTGGGCACAGATACGCAGTATTTT. Its translation: CASSLRLGTDTQYF.

This clone was counted between two and nine times. The chain is built from TRBV28 and TRBJ1-5, with a possible D match to TRBD1 (6 bases). The germline V gene has CDR1 MDHEN and CDR2 SYDVKM. Deletions cut 2 bases from V and 3 bases from J, with 11 bases between. This CDR3 is built from 15 residues. Here the CDR3 DNA reads TGTGCCAGCAGTTTAGGCTGGACAGCCAATCAGCCCCAGCATTTT. Translation gives CASSLGWTANQPQHF.

The chain employs TRBV5-5 and TRBJ1-6; D perhaps matches TRBD1 (6 bases). Per germline, CDR1 SGHKS and CDR2 YYEKEE (reference sequence). The CDR3 covers 16 residues. V was trimmed by 3 bases and J by 6 bases, leaving 16 bases between them. The CDR3 loop reads CASSSRGGSANSPLHF. In nucleotides, the CDR3 is TGTGCCAGCAGCTCAAGGGGGGGGTCGGCTAATTCACCCCTCCACTTT.

The rearrangement uses TRBV29-1 and TRBJ1-1; no clear D gene. V dropped 6 bases and J dropped 2 bases, with 13 bases sitting between them. CDR1 is SQVTM and CDR2 is ANQGSEA in the germline V gene. This CDR3 comprises 13 residues. CDR3 coding DNA: TGCAGCGTGACGGTCGGGGTTAACACTGAAGCTTTCTTT. Its protein product is CSVTVGVNTEAFF.